A single sample is the source of the 18 T cell receptor beta chains below, sequenced in a study of blood T cell repertoires in COVID-19. Only in-frame clones appear in the TCRdb table, and some are missing; sequencing was by immunoSEQ multiplex PCR. The sample carries about 220,000 clones, over 75% recorded once. The sequencing sample was made of peripheral blood. Receptors were obtained from a man in his forties with active or convalescent COVID-19.

V usage is TRBV7-3 and J usage is TRBJ1-2; D is uncertain. Germline V gene sequence: CDR1 SGHTA, CDR2 FQGTGA. The ends were cut back, 0 bases at V and 6 bases at J, with 8 bases in the middle. The CDR3 extends over 13 amino acids. CDR3 nucleotides: TGTGCCAGCAGCTTAACTGGCAGGCATGGCTACACCTTC. Protein: CASSLTGRHGYTF.

The J gene is TRBJ2-2, the V gene TRBV9; 12 bases are shared with TRBD1. V shed 8 bases and J 1 base; nucleotides not matched to a gene: 12. Germline CDR1 is SGDLS and CDR2 is YYNGEE. This CDR3 spans 18 amino acids. CDR3 nucleotides: TGTGCCAGTAAGACAGGGGGACAGGGGGCCTTGAACACCGGGGAGCTGTTTTTT. Residues: CASKTGGQGALNTGELFF.

The chain joins TRBV28 to TRBJ2-7; a possible D gene is TRBD1 (6 bases). Trimming took off 6 bases at V and 4 bases at J, with 10 bases between the two ends. The CDR3 runs 12 residues. Germline V CDR1 and CDR2: MDHEN, SYDVKM. The CDR3 reads CASRGRGYEQYF. The CDR3, as DNA: TGTGCCAGCAGGGGCAGGGGATACGAGCAGTACTTC.

This chain links TRBV7-2 with TRBJ1-2; 7 bases agree with TRBD1. The germline CDR1 and CDR2 sequences are SGHTA and FQGNSA. The CDR3 is 15 amino acids. Trimming took 4 bases from V and 2 from J; bases not matched to a gene: 7. The CDR3 DNA sequence: TGTGCCAGCAGCTCCCCCCCACAGGGGAACTATGGCTACACCTTC. This translates into CASSSPPQGNYGYTF.

The chain has TRBV6-1 and TRBJ1-2; D not resolved. V lost 2 bases and J 3 bases, leaving 7 bases between the germline ends. The CDR3 length is 13 residues. Germline assignment: CDR1 MNHNS and CDR2 SASEGT. The CDR3 spells CASSEMEDYGYTF. CDR3 DNA: TGTGCCAGCAGTGAAATGGAGGACTATGGCTACACCTTC.

This clone is a singleton in its sample. The rearrangement joins TRBV11-2 to TRBJ1-1, with no clear D. This CDR3 is built from 15 residues. Trimming took off 1 base at V and 0 bases at J, with 9 bases between the two ends. Germline assignment: CDR1 SGHAT and CDR2 FQNNGV. CDR3 sequence: CASSLAVVLNTEAFF. CDR3 bases: TGTGCCAGCAGCTTAGCGGTAGTGTTGAACACTGAAGCTTTCTTT. The full variable domain, with the rest looked up from reference TRBV11-2 and TRBJ1-1, is EAGVAQSPRYKIIEKRQSVAFWCNPISGHATLYWYQQILGQGPKLLIQFQNNGVVDDSQLPKDRFSAERLKGVDSTLKIQPAKLEDSAVYLCASSLAVVLNTEAFFGQGTRLTVV.

This chain uses TRBV19 with TRBJ1-2, with 7 bases matching TRBD1. V lost 3 bases and J lost 8; bases outside the gene matches: 9. Germline V lookup: CDR1 LNHDA, CDR2 SQIVND (reference sequence). The CDR3 extends over 14 amino acids. CDR3 residues: CASSIDREARGYTF. CDR3 DNA sequence: TGTGCCAGTAGTATTGACAGGGAAGCTCGGGGCTACACCTTC.

In the case of this clone: At one end, the junction sequence differs from germline, possibly due to a read error. The CDR3 bases are TGTGCCAGCAGCCCCGGGACAGACCCCAATCGGCCCCAGCATTTT. Translated: CASSPGTDPNRPQHF. The rearrangement joins TRBV9 to TRBJ1-5; 7 positions match TRBD1. This CDR3 region has 15 residues. Germline V gene lookup returns CDR1 SGDLS and CDR2 YYNGEE.

The J gene is TRBJ1-1, the V gene TRBV19, with 8 bases aligning to TRBD1. CDR3 size: 13 residues. J lost 5 bases, V lost 5 bases, and 4 bases had no gene match. The germline gives CDR1 LNHDA, CDR2 SQIVND (reference sequence). The chain's CDR3 is CASSPRTGTEAFF. CDR3 nucleotide sequence: TGTGCCAGTAGTCCCCGGACAGGGACTGAAGCTTTCTTT.

This clone was seen only once. The chain uses TRBV19 and TRBJ2-2, with D unresolved. The CDR3 is 12 amino acids. CDR1 LNHDA and CDR2 SQIVND come from the germline V gene (reference sequence). V lost 7 bases and J lost 7, with 10 bases in between. CDR3: CASTPRGGELFF. The CDR3 nucleotides read TGTGCCAGTACCCCCCGCGGCGGGGAGCTGTTTTTT.

This clone turned up a few times. The genes are TRBV3-1 (or the pseudogene TRBV3-2) and TRBJ2-7; the match to TRBD1 covers 7 bases. The length of the CDR3 is 15 residues. The V segment lost 0 bases and the J segment 0 bases; nucleotides outside the gene matches: 2. Germline-derived CDR1 and CDR2 are LGHDT and YNNKEL (reference sequence). CDR3 in amino acids: CASSQEGQSSYEQYF. The CDR3 nucleotides are TGTGCCAGCAGCCAAGAGGGACAGAGCTCCTACGAGCAGTACTTC.

The genes are TRBV6-5 and TRBJ1-1; a possible D gene is TRBD1 (6 bases). The CDR3 is 12 residues long. Germline CDR1 is MNHEY and CDR2 is SVGAGI. Trimming removed 8 bases at V and 5 bases at J, with 12 bases between. CDR3 amino acids: CASQGLGTEAFF. CDR3 bases: TGTGCCAGCCAGGGGTTGGGGACTGAAGCTTTCTTT.

The genes are TRBV19 and TRBJ1-1; D not certain. V lost 0 bases to trimming and J lost 13 bases, with 15 bases between them. This CDR3 spans 13 amino acids. Per the germline V gene, CDR1 is LNHDA and CDR2 is SQIVND (reference sequence). The CDR3 bases are TGTGCCAGTAGTATAGATCTAAGGGCAGCGGGTTTCTTT. It is translated as CASSIDLRAAGFF.

The chain recombines TRBV24-1 with TRBJ2-1; 9 positions match TRBD2. V lost 3 bases to trimming and J lost 2 bases; unmatched junction nucleotides: 1. Germline CDR1 is KGHDR and CDR2 is SFDVKD. The CDR3 runs 15 residues. DNA of the CDR3: TGTGCCACCAGTGATCCTAGCGGGACCTACAATGAGCAGTTCTTC. It translates to CATSDPSGTYNEQFF.

This chain uses TRBV15 with TRBJ2-5; tentative D call: TRBD1 (5 bases). CDR1 LNHNV and CDR2 YYDKDF come from the germline V gene (reference sequence). The CDR3 sequence is 14 residues long. With 0 bases removed from V and 2 bases from J, the gap between germline ends came to 7 bases. The CDR3 coding sequence is TGTGCCACCAGCAGAGAGGGGCGGCAAGAGACCCAGTACTTC. Translated, it gives CATSREGRQETQYF.

The chain links TRBV5-1 to TRBJ2-3; a weak D match, TRBD1 (6 bases). Trimming removed 4 bases at V and 3 bases at J, with 12 bases between. The CDR3 runs to 14 residues. In germline, CDR1 is SGHRS, CDR2 YFSETQ. In DNA, the CDR3 is TGCGCCAGCAGCCTGACGGACAGAACAGATACGCAGTATTTT. This translates into CASSLTDRTDTQYF.

The chain employs TRBV7-7 and TRBJ2-2; 7 bases map to TRBD1. This CDR3 has 18 residues. CDR1 and CDR2 (germline): SSHAT, FNYEAQ (reference sequence). V gave up 0 bases and J gave up 0 bases; unmatched junction bases: 7. The CDR3: CASSLAGSQGTNTGELFF. As DNA, the CDR3 is TGTGCCAGCAGCTTAGCTGGGTCACAGGGGACGAACACCGGGGAGCTGTTTTTT.

The chain employs TRBV6-4 and TRBJ1-6; TRBD1 matches 7 bases. After removal of 7 bases from V and 5 bases from J, the junction contained 14 bases not matched to a gene. Germline V gene data show CDR1 as MRHNA and CDR2 as SNTAGT. This CDR3 is 17 amino acids long. The CDR3: CASNKMRDRNNNSPLHF. In nucleotides, the CDR3 is TGTGCCAGCAACAAGATGAGGGACAGAAATAATAATTCACCCCTCCACTTT.